This entry describes one T cell receptor beta chain. Its antigen is unknown. Trimming took 4 bases from V and 5 from J, leaving 19 bases between them. CDR3 size: 15 residues. Germline-derived CDR1 and CDR2 are SGHRS and YFSETQ. Time point meaning: persistent/refractory GD, antithyroid drugs over 5 years with positive TRAb. From RNA extracted from PBMCs, the TCR library was made. The data stem from a study of regulatory T cells in long-lasting Graves disease. Study-wide results and limits: Newly diagnosed Graves' patients exceeded persistent ones in TCR diversity.

Building of the TCR beta libraries involved iRepertoire HTBI primers and Arm-PCR of CDR3 regions. TCRdb used MiXCR to reprocess the multiplex PCR reads, holding one entry per CDR3 protein. The sample lists around 300,000 distinct CDR3 sequences, more than 20% occurring once. The receptor's source is a female donor with Graves disease. The starting material was peripheral blood mononuclear cells (PBMCs), obtained when the disease was refractory, from a patient treated with antithyroid drugs. The V call is TRBV5-1, the J call TRBJ2-7; D tentatively fits TRBD1 or TRBD2 (6 bases each). This CDR3 reads CASSANREVGDEQYF. Written as DNA, the CDR3 is TGCGCCAGCAGCGCCAACAGGGAGGTCGGTGACGAGCAGTACTTC. Based on the CDR3 plus reference TRBV5-1 and TRBJ2-7, the full variable domain is KAGVTQTPRYLIKTRGQQVTLSCSPISGHRSVSWYQQTPGQGLQFLFEYFSETQRNKGNFPGRFSGRQFSNSRSEMNVSTLELGDSALYLCASSANREVGDEQYFGPGTRLTVT.